The entry that follows covers one TCR beta chain sequence. The protocol was immunoSEQ multiplex PCR, while the TCRdb copy is restricted to in-frame clones and leaves out a portion. The sample lists 66,000 or so clones; 71% were seen once. These data come from a study of PD-1 blockade in classical Hodgkin lymphoma. Relapses following autologous stem cell transplantation were seen in all patients, with brentuximab vedotin exposure varying. V lost 3 bases and J 7 bases, leaving 17 bases between the germline ends. This CDR3 contains 15 residues. The V gene's germline CDR1 is SGHNT and CDR2 YYREEE (reference sequence).

The chain has TRBV5-4 and TRBJ2-1; tentatively, D is TRBD2 (5 bases). This specimen was peripheral blood mononuclear cells (PBMCs), taken before the second cycle of nivolumab. The source is a human donor with classical Hodgkin lymphoma. The CDR3 DNA sequence: TGTGCCAGCAGCTCCTGGGCGGGCCCAGGTAATGAGCAGTTCTTC. Amino acids: CASSSWAGPGNEQFF.